This T cell receptor beta chain was identified in a study of cytomegalovirus exposure and HLA in healthy donors. With 60 Vbeta and 13 Jbeta primers, the PCR was carried out. The authors' processing: Approximately 10 million shared chains were among approximately 80 million unique TCR beta chains counted in a later analysis. Repertoires were generated with immunoSEQ multiplex PCR, while TCRdb's copy carries only in-frame clones and drops some. That table furnishes V, J and clone size, whereas the DNA furnished D and trimming. The sample has approximately 220,000 clones, roughly 80% seen once; the top ten hold around 6%. CDR1 and CDR2 (germline): SEHNR, FQNEAQ (reference sequence). The CDR3 totals 12 residues. V gave up 7 bases and J gave up 0 bases, with 6 bases separating them.

The gene calls are TRBV7-9 and TRBJ1-1; D gene unclear. The sample consisted of PBMCs. This receptor was taken from a man in his forties in good health and CMV-seropositive. The CDR3 region is CASTVMNTEAFF. The CDR3 region has the DNA TGTGCCAGCACGGTCATGAACACTGAAGCTTTCTTT. Using reference TRBV7-9 and TRBJ1-1 for the parts outside the CDR3, the full variable domain is DTGVSQNPRHKITKRGQNVTFRCDPISEHNRLYWYRQTLGQGPEFLTYFQNEAQLEKSRLLSDRFSAERPKGSFSTLEIQRTEQGDSAMYLCASTVMNTEAFFGQGTRLTVV.